The rows below give T cell receptor beta chains drawn from one sample of a study of regulatory T cells in long-lasting Graves disease. TCRdb reanalysed the multiplex PCR reads using MiXCR and keeps one entry per CDR3 protein. The sample contains approximately 300,000 distinct CDR3 sequences, 18% of which appear only once. The input for sequencing was peripheral blood mononuclear cells (PBMCs), taken at new diagnosis, from a patient treated with antithyroid drugs. The receptors here all came from a female donor with Graves disease. Both conserved end residues are part of each CDR3. The D gene is left open where the match is weak. Clone size appears in some rows only: once, few, many, or a class for an expanded clone.

v_gene: TRBV20-1
len: 15
abundance: many
d_gene: TRBD2
j_gene: TRBJ2-1
CDR3nt: TGCAGTGCTAGAGAGGGACTAGCGGGATACAATGAGCAGTTCTTC
CDR3aa: CSAREGLAGYNEQFF

v_gene: TRBV28
len: 13
abundance: many
d_gene: NA
j_gene: TRBJ1-5
CDR3nt: TGTGCCAGCAGTTTAGCACGCCTGGGGCCCCAGCATTTT
CDR3aa: CASSLARLGPQHF

v_gene: TRBV28
len: 15
abundance: many
d_gene: TRBD1
j_gene: TRBJ1-4
CDR3nt: TGTGCCAGCAGACCACCGACAGGGACTGGTGAAAAACTGTTTTTT
CDR3aa: CASRPPTGTGEKLFF

v_gene: TRBV11-1
len: 16
abundance: many
d_gene: NA
j_gene: TRBJ2-1
CDR3nt: TGTGCCAGCAGCCAACGGGGCCAGGGTCTCTACAATGAGCAGTTCTTC
CDR3aa: CASSQRGQGLYNEQFF

v_gene: TRBV6-1
len: 14
abundance: many
d_gene: TRBD1
j_gene: TRBJ1-1
CDR3nt: TGTGCCAGCAGCCCAGGGGGCTGGGACACTGAAGCTTTCTTT
CDR3aa: CASSPGGWDTEAFF

v_gene: TRBV10-1
len: 13
abundance: many
d_gene: NA
j_gene: TRBJ2-7
CDR3nt: TGCGCCAGCAGTAACACCGCGCCCAACGAGCAGTACTTC
CDR3aa: CASSNTAPNEQYF

v_gene: TRBV13
len: 13
abundance: many
d_gene: TRBD2
j_gene: TRBJ2-7
CDR3nt: TGTGCCGCGAGGCCGACTAGCTACTACGAGCAGTACTTC
CDR3aa: CAARPTSYYEQYF

v_gene: TRBV6-2/TRBV6-3
len: 15
abundance: many
d_gene: NA
j_gene: TRBJ1-4
CDR3nt: TGTGCCAGCAGTTACTCTTTTGCAACTAATGAAAAACTGTTTTTT
CDR3aa: CASSYSFATNEKLFF

v_gene: TRBV29-1
len: 14
abundance: many
d_gene: NA
j_gene: TRBJ2-7
CDR3nt: TGCAGCGTTGAAGACGGCAGGGACGTTCGCGAGCAGTACTTC
CDR3aa: CSVEDGRDVREQYF

v_gene: TRBV6-1
len: 9
abundance: many
d_gene: NA
j_gene: TRBJ1-1
CDR3nt: TGTGCCACGAGCATTGAAGCTTTCTTT
CDR3aa: CATSIEAFF

v_gene: TRBV27
len: 16
abundance: NA
d_gene: NA
j_gene: TRBJ1-2
CDR3nt: TGTGCCAGCGCCGGGGGGCCGCCCGTCTCTAACTATGGCTACACCTTC
CDR3aa: CASAGGPPVSNYGYTF

v_gene: TRBV2
len: 16
abundance: many
d_gene: NA
j_gene: TRBJ2-5
CDR3nt: TGTGCCAGCAGTGAGGGAGAGTGGGTGGGCTTAGAGACCCAGTACTTC
CDR3aa: CASSEGEWVGLETQYF

v_gene: TRBV5-6
len: 17
abundance: NA
d_gene: TRBD2
j_gene: TRBJ2-1
CDR3nt: TGTGCCAGCAGCTCACAAATACTAGCGGGAGGGCACAATGAGCAGTTCTTC
CDR3aa: CASSSQILAGGHNEQFF